This entry lists 22 T cell receptor beta chains sequenced from one sample in a study of somatic mutations in cytotoxic T cells in rheumatoid arthritis. Data came from immunoSEQ multiplex PCR; TCRdb stores just in-frame clones and leaves some out. The sample lists about 5,500 clones; 80% to 85% were seen once. Sequenced sample: CD8+ T cells sorted from blood. The source is a woman in her forties or fifties with rheumatoid arthritis.

This chain connects TRBV28 to TRBJ1-5; 8 nucleotides line up with TRBD1. This CDR3 has 15 residues. Germline V lookup: CDR1 MDHEN, CDR2 SYDVKM. The ends lost 8 bases at V and 0 bases at J; junction bases unmatched: 6. The CDR3 DNA is TGTGCCAGCGGACAGGGAACACATAGCAATCAGCCCCAGCATTTT. This encodes CASGQGTHSNQPQHF.

The J gene is TRBJ1-3, the V gene TRBV21-1; the table's D call, TRBD1, has no DNA check behind it. TRBV21-1 has pseudogene status. The CDR3 spans 22 residues. CDR3 sequence: CASSKHLRGDRKNRESGNTIYF. CDR3 DNA: TGTGCCAGCAGCAAACATCTACGTGGGGATCGGAAAAACAGGGAATCTGGAAACACCATATATTTT.

This sequence joins TRBV27 and TRBJ1-4, with D unclear. Germline V CDR1 and CDR2: MNHEY, SMNVEV (reference sequence). This CDR3 comprises 15 residues. V gave up 5 bases and J gave up 6 bases, with 16 bases separating them. This CDR3 is CASSPGAMEDEKLFF. The CDR3 DNA reads TGTGCCAGCAGTCCTGGAGCGATGGAGGATGAAAAACTGTTTTTT. The entire variable domain, with the rest obtained from reference TRBV27 and TRBJ1-4, is as follows: EAQVTQNPRYLITVTGKKLTVTCSQNMNHEYMSWYRQDPGLGLRQIYYSMNVEVTDKGDVPEGYKVSRKEKRNFPLILESPSPNQTSLYFCASSPGAMEDEKLFFGSGTQLSVL.

About this clone: At one boundary the junction diverges from the germline segment, which might be a read error. This sequence joins TRBV28 and TRBJ1-5, with 7 nucleotides matching TRBD1. The CDR3 totals 13 residues. Germline V gives CDR1 MDHEN, CDR2 SYDVKM. CDR3 loop: CASGRGRVQPQHF. The CDR3 DNA reads as TGCGCAAGTGGTAGGGGGCGCGTTCAGCCCCAGCATTTT.

This clone was counted only a few times. The V gene is TRBV6-5, the J gene TRBJ2-7; 14 nucleotides line up with TRBD2. This CDR3 is built from 14 residues. Germline V gene lookup returns CDR1 MNHEY and CDR2 SVGAGI. Unmatched junction bases numbered 4, after V lost 6 bases and J lost 6 bases. The CDR3 region is CASRGTSGGLEQYF. The CDR3 DNA is TGTGCCAGCAGGGGGACTAGCGGGGGCCTCGAGCAGTACTTC.

This sequence joins TRBV11-3 and TRBJ2-3; D ambiguous. Per the germline V gene, CDR1 is SGHNT and CDR2 is YENEEA. CDR3 length: 15 residues. Trimming removed 4 bases at V and 0 bases at J, with 11 bases between. This CDR3 is CASSYTDSSTDTQYF. CDR3 bases: TGTGCCAGCAGCTACACTGACTCCAGCACAGATACGCAGTATTTT.

The V call is TRBV9, the J call TRBJ2-3; 8 bases agree with TRBD2. Germline V lookup: CDR1 SGDLS, CDR2 YYNGEE. The V segment lost 0 bases and the J segment 4 bases; nucleotides outside the gene matches: 7. CDR3 size: 16 residues. The CDR3, as DNA: TGTGCCAGCAGCGTAGAGGGGGGGACTAGTTCAGATACGCAGTATTTT. Its translation: CASSVEGGTSSDTQYF. The whole variable domain, filled in from reference TRBV9 and TRBJ2-3, reads DSGVTQTPKHLITATGQRVTLRCSPRSGDLSVYWYQQSLDQGLQFLIQYYNGEERAKGNILERFSAQQFPDLHSELNLSSLELGDSALYFCASSVEGGTSSDTQYFGPGTRLTVL.

V gene TRBV15 combines with J gene TRBJ2-5; maybe TRBD2 (6 bases). The CDR3 is 14 residues long. CDR1 and CDR2 from the germline V gene are LNHNV and YYDKDF (reference sequence). The ends were cut back, 2 bases at V and 5 bases at J, with 12 bases in the middle. The CDR3 sequence: CATSRTGSKETQYF. In DNA form, the CDR3 reads TGTGCCACCAGCAGAACCGGGAGCAAGGAGACCCAGTACTTC.

The chain joins TRBV25-1 to TRBJ1-1; TRBD1 aligns across 12 bases. CDR3 size: 18 residues. CDR1 and CDR2 from the germline V gene are MGHDK and SYGVNS. Trimming at V came to 0 bases and at J to 6 bases, leaving 11 bases not matched to a gene. The DNA for the CDR3 is TGTGCCAGCAGTGAATATTTTTTTAAGGGACAGGGGGCGGCTGAAGCTTTCTTT. It yields the protein CASSEYFFKGQGAAEAFF.

This chain connects TRBV11-2 to TRBJ2-4, with D perhaps matching TRBD2 (5 bases). The V end was cut by 4 bases, the J end by 6 bases, with 10 bases between. Germline V gives CDR1 SGHAT, CDR2 FQNNGV. The CDR3 totals 13 residues. CDR3 DNA sequence: TGTGCCAGCAGCTCCCACAGCGGAAACATTCAGTACTTC. Protein sequence: CASSSHSGNIQYF.

The chain is built from TRBV4-2 and TRBJ2-3, with 9 bases aligning to TRBD2. Germline CDR1 reads LGHNA; CDR2 reads YNFKEQ. The V and J ends lost 3 bases and 2 bases, in that order; junction bases with no gene match: 12. The CDR3 is made up of 18 amino acids. CDR3 amino acids: CASSQGGGALRPTDTQYF. The CDR3, as DNA: TGTGCCAGCAGCCAGGGCGGGGGGGCCCTTCGTCCCACAGATACGCAGTATTTT.

The J gene is TRBJ2-1, the V gene TRBV19; a weak D match, TRBD1 (5 bases). Germline V gives CDR1 LNHDA, CDR2 SQIVND (reference sequence). V was shortened by 1 base and J by 7 bases, with 14 bases between the two germline ends. The CDR3 extends over 15 amino acids. The CDR3 DNA reads TGTGCCAGTAGTATAGGGGGCGGCCCTGGGAATGAGCAGTTCTTC. Amino acid sequence: CASSIGGGPGNEQFF.

The rearrangement joins TRBV7-8 to TRBJ2-5; D may be TRBD2 (5 bases). Germline V lookup: CDR1 SGHVS, CDR2 FQNEAQ. Trimming removed 8 bases from V and 4 bases from J, with 5 bases in between. The CDR3 is 10 residues long. CDR3 sequence: CASGLETQYF. CDR3 coding DNA: TGTGCCAGCGGACTAGAGACCCAGTACTTC.

The chain has TRBV6-4 and TRBJ2-1, with 10 nucleotides matching TRBD2. Losses at the gene ends were 2 bases for V and 6 bases for J; bases not matched to a gene: 4. The V gene's germline CDR1 is MRHNA and CDR2 SNTAGT. The CDR3 spans 15 residues. The CDR3 region is CASSDVLAGLNEQFF. The CDR3 DNA reads as TGTGCCAGCAGTGACGTACTAGCGGGACTCAATGAGCAGTTCTTC.

This chain joins TRBV13 and TRBJ2-7, with 8 positions matching TRBD2. Germline V gene lookup returns CDR1 PRHDT and CDR2 FYEKMQ (reference sequence). V lost 3 bases to trimming and J lost 2 bases; unmatched junction nucleotides: 3. The CDR3 is 14 amino acids. The CDR3 nucleotides are TGTGCCAGCAGCTTTAGCGGGGCAACCTACGAGCAGTACTTC. It translates to CASSFSGATYEQYF.

This clone was counted only a few times. This rearrangement joins TRBV6-5 to TRBJ1-1; D might be TRBD1 (5 bases). V gave up 1 base and J gave up 4 bases, with 10 bases separating them. CDR1 is MNHEY and CDR2 is SVGAGI in the germline V gene. The CDR3 spans 14 residues. CDR3 in DNA: TGTGCCAGCAGTTACTGGGACTCCTCCACTGAAGCTTTCTTT. Protein: CASSYWDSSTEAFF.

This clone was detected only once. This chain links TRBV9 with TRBJ2-5; possibly TRBD1 for D (6 bases). The J call may be incorrect, as the DNA end agrees better with TRBJ2-7. Germline-derived CDR1 and CDR2 are SGDLS and YYNGEE. The CDR3 sequence is 15 residues long. CDR3 amino acids: CASSEKGDVTYEQYF. As DNA, the CDR3 is TGTGCCAGCAGCGAAAAGGGGGACGTAACCTACGAGCAGTACTTC.

The CDR3 reads CASSLGGRGDTQYF. The CDR3 DNA follows: TGTGCCAGCAGCTTGGGAGGGCGTGGGGATACGCAGTATTTT. The chain is built from TRBV27 and TRBJ2-3; TRBD2 aligns across 7 bases. This CDR3 is built from 14 residues. Per the germline V gene, CDR1 is MNHEY and CDR2 is SMNVEV (reference sequence). The J segment lost 6 bases and the V segment lost 6 bases, leaving 9 bases of the junction unmatched.

This chain links TRBV23-1 with TRBJ1-5, with D uncertain. TRBV23-1 is known as an ORF, though its function is uncertain. With 8 bases removed from V and 6 bases from J, the gap between germline ends came to 17 bases. CDR3 size: 14 residues. CDR3 loop: CASHTTRCGQPQHF. CDR3 in DNA: TGCGCCAGCCATACAACACGGTGCGGTCAGCCCCAGCATTTT.

This clone was counted between two and nine times. A far bigger clonotype differs at one base, so this is likely a read error. The DNA of the CDR3 is TGTGCCAGAAGCTTGGGAGGGCGTGGGGATACGCAGTATTTT. Protein: CARSLGGRGDTQYF. V is TRBV5-3 and J is TRBJ2-3, with D maybe TRBD2 (5 bases). TRBV5-3 is marked as an open reading frame, function uncertain. The CDR3 is made up of 14 amino acids. Between the trimmed V and J ends, which lost 0 bases and 6 bases, there was a span of 11 bases.

This clone is medium-sized (0.01 to 0.1%) within its sample. This chain connects TRBV13 to TRBJ2-1, with 10 bases aligning to TRBD2. Unmatched junction bases numbered 7, after V lost 5 bases and J lost 9 bases. There are 14 residues in the CDR3. Germline CDR1 reads PRHDT; CDR2 reads FYEKMQ (reference sequence). CDR3 protein: CASSPQRGGSEQFF. The CDR3 DNA reads as TGTGCCAGCAGCCCTCAGCGGGGGGGTAGTGAGCAGTTCTTC.

A single count supports this clone. The rearrangement uses TRBV7-6 and TRBJ1-3; TRBD1 matches at 7 bases. Germline CDR1 is SGHVS and CDR2 is FNYEAQ. The CDR3 consists of 16 residues. The V gene end was trimmed by 5 bases and the J gene end by 3 bases; junction bases not matched to a gene: 10. Here the CDR3 reads CASSPGIGGYGNTIYF. The CDR3, as DNA: TGTGCCAGCAGCCCGGGGATAGGGGGCTATGGAAACACCATATATTTT.